The present T cell receptor beta chain was sequenced within a study of blood T cell repertoires in COVID-19. Whole-study context: Donors in the United States, Italy and Spain gave samples during acute or convalescent COVID-19. T cells, B-cell-depleted T cells, or PBMCs provided the cDNA or gDNA that served as material.

Study processing details: Reference gene primer amplification yielded estimated nucleated cell counts. TCRdb keeps only in-frame clones here, not all; method: immunoSEQ multiplex PCR. V and J calls and clone size are copied from that table; D and trimming were computed from the DNA. The data hold about 140,000 clones, with about 80% observed a single time. Germline CDR1 reads MDHEN; CDR2 reads SYDVKM. The CDR3 has 15 residues. V lost 7 bases to trimming and J lost 1 base, with 14 bases between them. This clone was counted once. This TCR was recovered from a woman older than 75 in a cohort sampled during active or convalescent COVID-19. V and J are TRBV28 and TRBJ1-5; no reliable D call. The specimen sequenced was peripheral blood. CDR3 region: CASTGRVLSNQPQHF. The CDR3 region has the DNA TGTGCCAGCACTGGCCGGGTCCTAAGCAATCAGCCCCAGCATTTT. Filled out from reference TRBV28 and TRBJ1-5, the complete variable domain reads DVKVTQSSRYLVKRTGEKVFLECVQDMDHENMFWYRQDPGLGLRLIYFSYDVKMKEKGDIPEGYSVSREKKERFSLILESASTNQTSMYLCASTGRVLSNQPQHFGDGTRLSIL.